The 16 T cell receptor beta chains below all came from one sample that was sequenced in a study of blood T cell repertoires in COVID-19. Using immunoSEQ multiplex PCR, the repertoire was profiled, and TCRdb retains in-frame clones only, with some absent. The data show around 93,000 clones, with 82% seen just once and around 18% held by the top ten. Sequencing was carried out using peripheral blood. These receptors were taken from an elderly man with acute or convalescent COVID-19.

This chain uses TRBV30 with TRBJ1-2, with a possible D match to TRBD1 (6 bases). This CDR3 region has 11 residues. Trimming pared 5 bases from V and 7 bases from J, leaving 11 bases between. The germline CDR1 and CDR2 sequences are GTSNPN and SVGIG (reference sequence). The CDR3 region has the DNA TGTGCCTGGTCCAGGGGTAGTGGCTACACCTTC. Translated, it gives CAWSRGSGYTF.

This sequence joins TRBV7-2 and TRBJ1-2; maybe TRBD1 (5 bases). Germline V CDR1 and CDR2: SGHTA, FQGNSA. This CDR3 spans 13 amino acids. Trimming stripped 6 bases from V and 7 bases from J, with 15 bases between. CDR3 sequence: CASSGDPGGGYTF. Written as DNA, the CDR3 is TGTGCCAGCAGTGGGGATCCGGGGGGTGGCTACACCTTC.

The gene calls are TRBV19 and TRBJ2-1, with TRBD2 matching over 11 bases. The CDR3 spans 17 residues. Germline values: CDR1 LNHDA, CDR2 SQIVND (reference sequence). V gave up 2 bases and J gave up 9 bases; unmatched junction bases: 12. CDR3 sequence (DNA): TGTGCCAGTAGTATAAATCGCGGGCTAGCGGGAGGCTTTGAGCAGTTCTTC. Amino acid sequence: CASSINRGLAGGFEQFF. The variable domain in full, with the rest retrieved from reference TRBV19 and TRBJ2-1, is DGGITQSPKYLFRKEGQNVTLSCEQNLNHDAMYWYRQDPGQGLRLIYYSQIVNDFQKGDIAEGYSVSREKKESFPLTVTSAQKNPTAFYLCASSINRGLAGGFEQFFGPGTRLTVL.

This chain connects TRBV4-1 to TRBJ1-1; TRBD1 matches at 9 bases. Trimming removed 6 bases from V and 6 bases from J; junction bases left unmatched: 11. Germline CDR1 MGHRA, CDR2 YSYEKL. CDR3 length equals 15 residues. CDR3 protein: CASSPWTGEVAEAFF. The CDR3 DNA follows: TGCGCCAGCAGTCCCTGGACAGGGGAGGTAGCTGAAGCTTTCTTT.

Only one count was recorded for this clone. The rearrangement joins TRBV10-1 to TRBJ2-2, with TRBD2 identical over 7 bases. CDR1 and CDR2 from the germline V gene are WNHNN and SYGVQD (reference sequence). The CDR3 is 17 residues long. V was pared by 4 bases and J by 4 bases, with 12 bases of the junction left unmatched. The chain's CDR3 is CASSGSRRELTTGELFF. CDR3 DNA sequence: TGCGCCAGCAGTGGAAGTCGGCGGGAGTTGACCACCGGGGAGCTGTTTTTT.

CDR3: CASSSTGVAGANVLTF. For the CDR3, the DNA is TGTGCCAGCAGCTCGACAGGGGTCGCTGGGGCCAACGTCCTGACTTTC. The rearrangement links TRBV7-8 to TRBJ2-6; 8 bases map to TRBD1. The ends lost 4 bases at V and 2 bases at J; junction bases unmatched: 4. CDR1 and CDR2 from the germline V gene are SGHVS and FQNEAQ. The CDR3 sequence is 16 residues long.

The V call is TRBV29-1, the J call TRBJ2-7; 9 nucleotides align to TRBD1. In germline, CDR1 is SQVTM, CDR2 ANQGSEA. This CDR3 comprises 13 residues. After removal of 6 bases from V and 3 bases from J, the junction contained 6 bases not matched to a gene. The CDR3 is CSVSGQGSYEQYF. For the CDR3, the DNA is TGCAGCGTCTCGGGACAGGGTAGCTACGAGCAGTACTTC.

The count of this clone is one. V gene TRBV29-1 combines with J gene TRBJ1-2, with D possibly TRBD1 on 6 matching bases. Trimming cost V 5 bases and J 2 bases, with 21 bases left between them. Germline-derived CDR1 and CDR2 are SQVTM and ANQGSEA. The CDR3 has 16 amino acids. The CDR3: CSVSQFRTVKNYGYTF. In DNA, the CDR3 is TGCAGCGTTTCCCAATTCCGGACAGTAAAAAACTATGGCTACACCTTC.

The V call is TRBV11-3, the J call TRBJ2-1; a possible D gene is TRBD2 (5 bases). Germline V gene data show CDR1 as SGHNT and CDR2 as YENEEA. The CDR3 totals 15 residues. Trimming took 2 bases from V and 1 from J, leaving 9 bases between them. The CDR3 DNA reads as TGTGCCAGCAGCTTATCCGGGGTATCCTACAATGAGCAGTTCTTC. Encoded protein: CASSLSGVSYNEQFF.

Written as DNA, the CDR3 is TGTGCCAGCTCACCAACAGGGTCCCCCGGGGAGCTGTTTTTT. As protein: CASSPTGSPGELFF. The gene calls are TRBV18 and TRBJ2-2; a possible D gene is TRBD1 (6 bases). CDR1 is KGHSH, CDR2 LQKENI, per germline. CDR3 length: 14 residues. Trimming left V 2 bases short and J 6 bases short, with 10 bases between.

The J gene is TRBJ2-2, the V gene TRBV7-9; D is ambiguous. Germline assignment: CDR1 SEHNR and CDR2 FQNEAQ (reference sequence). The CDR3 has 16 amino acids. Trimming stripped 0 bases from V and 2 bases from J, with 10 bases between. In nucleotides, the CDR3 is TGTGCCAGCAGCTTAGCGGGTCAGACAAACACCGGGGAGCTGTTTTTT. Residues: CASSLAGQTNTGELFF.

This clone was seen more than once but under ten times. J is TRBJ1-2 and V is TRBV19; 8 bases map to TRBD1. Looked up from germline, CDR1 is LNHDA and CDR2 is SQIVND (reference sequence). With 7 bases clipped from V and 2 bases from J, the junction kept 9 bases outside the gene matches. CDR3 length equals 15 residues. The CDR3 sequence: CASKTDRAENYGYTF. CDR3 nucleotides: TGTGCCAGTAAGACGGACAGGGCCGAGAACTATGGCTACACCTTC.

This chain connects TRBV5-5 to TRBJ2-7; 9 bases line up with TRBD2. Germline CDR1 and CDR2: SGHKS and YYEKEE (reference sequence). The CDR3 length is 15 residues. V shed 0 bases, J shed 0 bases, and the junction held 1 base outside the gene matches. For the CDR3, the DNA is TGTGCCAGCAGCTTGGGACTAGCGGTCTCCTACGAGCAGTACTTC. Translating it yields CASSLGLAVSYEQYF. The full variable domain, with the rest looked up from reference TRBV5-5 and TRBJ2-7, is DAGVTQSPTHLIKTRGQQVTLRCSPISGHKSVSWYQQVLGQGPQFIFQYYEKEERGRGNFPDRFSARQFPNYSSELNVNALLLGDSALYLCASSLGLAVSYEQYFGPGTRLTVT.

The V gene is TRBV11-2, the J gene TRBJ1-1; the D gene is possibly TRBD1 (5 bases). The CDR3 loop spans 15 amino acids. Trimming removed 1 base at V and 0 bases at J, with 9 bases between. Germline V lookup: CDR1 SGHAT, CDR2 FQNNGV. CDR3 residues: CASSLALTVNTEAFF. CDR3 DNA: TGTGCCAGCAGCTTAGCCCTGACAGTGAACACTGAAGCTTTCTTT.

The gene calls are TRBV19 and TRBJ2-6, with 10 bases matching TRBD2. V lost 6 bases to trimming and J lost 1 base; unmatched junction nucleotides: 3. Germline CDR1 and CDR2: LNHDA and SQIVND (reference sequence). This CDR3 is 16 amino acids long. The CDR3 DNA sequence: TGTGCCAGTAGGCTAGCGGGAGCTTCTGGGGCCAACGTCCTGACTTTC. Its protein is CASRLAGASGANVLTF.

This clone occurred a few times. The CDR3 nucleotides read TGTGCCAGCAGCTTAGACCACTGGAACACTGAAGCTTTCTTT. Translated, it gives CASSLDHWNTEAFF. The chain uses TRBV7-8 and TRBJ1-1; D not certain. Germline-derived CDR1 and CDR2 are SGHVS and FQNEAQ. This CDR3 region has 14 residues. V dropped 1 base and J dropped 1 base, with 7 bases sitting between them.